A selection of T cell receptor beta chains follows, all from one sample in a study of control samples from healthy donors and cancer patients. Sequencing was performed with immunoSEQ multiplex PCR; in TCRdb, only in-frame clones are kept and a portion is missing. Seen here are roughly 88,000 clones, 80% to 95% observed once, and the top ten hold roughly 0.92%. The sequencing sample was made of blood. Source of these receptors: a woman in her 30s in good health. CDR3s include the opening cysteine and the closing phenylalanine or tryptophan. A D gene is named only where the DNA matches it firmly. Expanded clones get a size class; other rows say once, few or many, or leave the size out.

cdr3_length j_call d_call v_call clone_size cdr3_aa cdr3_nt
16 TRBJ1-1 TRBD1 TRBV5-1 . CASSLEGQRGNTEAFF TGCGCCAGCAGCTTGGAGGGACAGAGAGGGAACACTGAAGCTTTCTTT
12 TRBJ1-1 . TRBV28 . CASSGDSPGAFF TGTGCCAGCAGTGGAGACAGTCCCGGGGCTTTCTTT
13 TRBJ1-1 TRBD1 TRBV25-1 . CASWGQGNTEAFF TGTGCCAGCTGGGGACAGGGGAACACTGAAGCTTTCTTT
12 TRBJ1-4 TRBD1 TRBV28 . CASRTGGWKLFF TGTGCCAGCAGAACAGGGGGGTGGAAACTGTTTTTT
17 TRBJ1-5 . TRBV4-1 . CASSHRSGLHSNQPQHF TGCGCCAGCAGCCACAGGTCGGGACTCCATAGCAATCAGCCCCAGCATTTT
16 TRBJ2-7 . TRBV5-1 . CASSLASAVSSYEQYF TGCGCCAGCAGCTTGGCCAGCGCAGTTAGCTCCTACGAGCAGTACTTC
12 TRBJ2-7 . TRBV6-2/TRBV6-3 . CASSYGGHEQYF TGTGCCAGCAGTTACGGGGGACACGAGCAGTACTTC
15 TRBJ2-3 . TRBV14 . CASSSRGGGGPTQYF TGTGCCAGCAGCTCGCGCGGGGGCGGCGGGCCTACGCAGTATTTT
14 TRBJ2-2 TRBD1 TRBV4-1 . CANQGQGQSGELFF TGCGCCAACCAAGGACAGGGGCAGAGCGGGGAGCTGTTTTTT
16 TRBJ1-2 . TRBV7-3 . CANSLDPPVENYGYTF TGTGCCAACAGCTTGGATCCCCCGGTTGAGAACTATGGCTACACCTTC
13 TRBJ1-5 . TRBV3-1/TRBV3-2 . CASSQVGNQPQHF TGTGCCAGCAGCCAAGTGGGGAATCAGCCCCAGCATTTT
11 TRBJ2-1 . TRBV10-1 . CASSTGFEQFF TGCGCCAGCAGCACCGGTTTCGAGCAGTTCTTC
13 TRBJ2-7 . TRBV10-3 few CAISARAEDKQYF TGTGCCATCAGTGCTAGGGCCGAAGACAAGCAGTACTTC
13 TRBJ2-5 . TRBV19 . CASRPLGLETQYF TGTGCCAGTAGACCCCTTGGGCTCGAGACCCAGTACTTC
14 TRBJ2-2 TRBD1 TRBV19 . CASRGQANTGELFF TGTGCCAGTCGGGGACAGGCGAACACCGGGGAGCTGTTTTTT
15 TRBJ2-7 TRBD2 TRBV5-8 . CASSLGTSSSYEQYF TGTGCCAGCAGCTTGGGGACTAGCAGCTCCTACGAGCAGTACTTC
12 TRBJ1-6 . TRBV6-6 . CASSYENSPLHF TGTGCCAGCAGTTACGAGAATTCACCCCTCCACTTT